One and the same sample provided the 9 T cell receptor beta chains below, sequenced in a study of blood T cells in healthy people across ages. A second roughly 7 to 12 cycle PCR used barcoded and J-beta primers. MiXCR, applied by TCRdb to the 5' RACE reads, yields one record per CDR3 protein. This table holds some 900,000 distinct CDR3 sequences, about 30% found once. The sequencing input was blood. Every receptor here comes from a woman at least 80 years old in good health.

Details on this clonotype: This may be a read error: a much more frequent sequence differs by one nucleotide. V usage is TRBV12-3 or TRBV12-4 and J usage is TRBJ2-3; TRBD1 matches at 7 bases. V gave up 8 bases and J gave up 0 bases; unmatched junction bases: 8. This CDR3 spans 15 amino acids. The CDR3 DNA is TGTGCCAGCGGACACAGGGGATGGAGCACAGATACGCAGTATTTT. Its protein is CASGHRGWSTDTQYF.

This clonotype was observed many times. This chain uses TRBV5-1 with TRBJ1-2; tentative D call: TRBD1 (5 bases). From germline, CDR1 is SGHRS and CDR2 YFSETQ. The CDR3 covers 16 residues. The V and J ends lost 4 bases and 0 bases respectively, with 16 bases between them. As DNA, the CDR3 is TGCGCCAGCAGCCCGCCGGGCAGGGCAGCTAACTATGGCTACACCTTC. Protein sequence: CASSPPGRAANYGYTF. The variable domain in full, completed from reference TRBV5-1 and TRBJ1-2, reads KAGVTQTPRYLIKTRGQQVTLSCSPISGHRSVSWYQQTPGQGLQFLFEYFSETQRNKGNFPGRFSGRQFSNSRSEMNVSTLELGDSALYLCASSPPGRAANYGYTFGSGTRLTVV.

In its sample, this clonotype was seen many times. In DNA, the CDR3 is TGCAGCGTCTGGGGTAGCGGGGGGACCATGGGTACGCAGTATTTT. Amino acids: CSVWGSGGTMGTQYF. V is TRBV29-1 and J is TRBJ2-3; 10 nucleotides match TRBD2. Germline V CDR1 and CDR2: SQVTM, ANQGSEA. J was trimmed by 8 bases and V by 6 bases; bases with no gene match: 14. CDR3 length: 15 amino acids.

The table lists this clonotype with a few counts. The rearrangement joins TRBV28 to TRBJ1-2; D might be TRBD1 (6 bases). In germline, CDR1 is MDHEN, CDR2 SYDVKM. The V end lost 6 bases, the J end lost 5 bases, and 13 bases lay between the germline ends. The CDR3 consists of 13 residues. CDR3 DNA sequence: TGTGCCAGCAGAGGACAGTCTCCTTATGGCTACACCTTC. This gives the protein CASRGQSPYGYTF.

This clonotype has a handful of counts. The chain couples TRBV30 to TRBJ2-5, with 8 positions matching TRBD1. The J call may not be correct, given that the DNA end is closer to TRBJ2-7. The CDR3 is 12 residues long. In germline, CDR1 is GTSNPN, CDR2 SVGIG (reference sequence). The CDR3 here is CAWSDRGYEQYF. The CDR3 nucleotides are TGTGCCTGGAGTGACAGGGGGTACGAGCAGTACTTC.

The sample holds a few counts of this clonotype. The chain uses TRBV20-1 and TRBJ2-2; D uncertain. CDR1 DFQATT and CDR2 SNEGSKA come from the germline V gene (reference sequence). Trimming took 2 bases from V and 3 from J, leaving 7 bases between them. The CDR3 length is 13 residues. CDR3 sequence: CSARSSDTGELFF. The CDR3 nucleotides are TGCAGTGCTAGATCCTCTGACACCGGGGAGCTGTTTTTT.

The V and J genes are TRBV2 and TRBJ1-5, with D possibly TRBD1 on 6 matching bases. Germline CDR1 SNHLY, CDR2 FYNNEI. Trimming cost V 6 bases and J 2 bases, with 11 bases left between them. CDR3 size: 14 residues. DNA of the CDR3: TGTGCCAGCAGGAAGGGGGAGGGCAATCAGCCCCAGCATTTT. Amino acid sequence: CASRKGEGNQPQHF.

This sequence joins TRBV20-1 and TRBJ2-7; D perhaps matches TRBD2 (5 bases). Looked up from germline, CDR1 is DFQATT and CDR2 is SNEGSKA (reference sequence). Trimming left V 7 bases short and J 2 bases short, with 12 bases between. The length of the CDR3 is 12 residues. CDR3 region: CSVASGTYEQYF. The CDR3 bases are TGCAGTGTAGCGTCGGGGACCTACGAGCAGTACTTC.

This clonotype has a count of ten or more. This sequence joins TRBV20-1 and TRBJ2-1; D may be TRBD2 (5 bases). Germline V lookup: CDR1 DFQATT, CDR2 SNEGSKA (reference sequence). The CDR3 spans 12 residues. The V gene lost 3 bases and the J gene lost 11 bases, with 14 bases spanning the gap. The CDR3 sequence is CSARRRIQKQFF. The CDR3 DNA is TGCAGTGCTAGGAGGAGGATACAAAAGCAGTTCTTC.